These 23 T cell receptor beta chains came from one sample sequenced in a study of graft-versus-host responses after intestinal transplantation. Some clones are missing from TCRdb's copy, which holds only in-frame ones; the method was immunoSEQ multiplex PCR. The sample has tens of thousands of clones; about 94% are singletons. Their target antigens are unknown. Specimen: unstimulated CD4+ T cells sorted from spleen or lymph node cells, collected before transplant. The receptors originated from a human donor who was the organ donor for an intestinal transplant.

V usage is TRBV27 and J usage is TRBJ1-1; D perhaps matches TRBD1 (5 bases). Germline V gene lookup returns CDR1 MNHEY and CDR2 SMNVEV (reference sequence). The ends were cut back, 5 bases at V and 5 bases at J, with 12 bases in the middle. CDR3 length: 13 residues. The CDR3: CASSLARGTEAFF. The CDR3 bases are TGTGCCAGCAGTCTGGCACGGGGGACTGAAGCTTTCTTT.

V is TRBV28 and J is TRBJ2-1, with D tentatively TRBD1 (6 bases). This CDR3 is 16 amino acids long. Per germline, CDR1 MDHEN and CDR2 SYDVKM. V was trimmed by 7 bases and J by 2 bases, leaving 18 bases between them. Here the CDR3 DNA reads TGTGCCAGCACGTTCTCCAGGGGAGTGGCCTACAATGAGCAGTTCTTC. It yields the protein CASTFSRGVAYNEQFF.

The chain couples TRBV6-1 to TRBJ2-6, with unresolved D. Germline V gene data show CDR1 as MNHNS and CDR2 as SASEGT. The CDR3 runs to 13 residues. Trimming took 7 bases from V and 4 from J, leaving 8 bases between them. The CDR3 here is CASNVAGANVLTF. Here the CDR3 DNA reads TGTGCCAGCAACGTGGCCGGGGCCAACGTCCTGACTTTC.

This clone appeared a single time. The chain couples TRBV5-1 to TRBJ1-2; weak D call: TRBD1 (5 bases). This CDR3 is built from 14 residues. CDR1 is SGHRS and CDR2 is YFSETQ in the germline V gene. V shed 0 bases and J shed 8 bases, with 14 bases lying between them. In DNA form, the CDR3 reads TGCGCCAGCAGCTTGGGCGCAGGGTCACGGGGCTACACCTTC. Encoded protein: CASSLGAGSRGYTF.

The chain employs TRBV30 and TRBJ2-7; the D gene is possibly TRBD1 (5 bases). The germline V gene has CDR1 GTSNPN and CDR2 SVGIG (reference sequence). V lost 2 bases to trimming and J lost 6 bases, with 20 bases between them. The length of the CDR3 is 15 residues. CDR3 DNA: TGTGCCTGGAGTATCCCTCTAGGACACCGTGGCGAGCAGTACTTC. It encodes CAWSIPLGHRGEQYF.

The chain recombines TRBV13 with TRBJ2-1; D is possibly TRBD2 (6 bases). Germline V gene lookup returns CDR1 PRHDT and CDR2 FYEKMQ (reference sequence). The CDR3 consists of 13 residues. Trimming took off 1 base at V and 10 bases at J, with 11 bases between the two ends. CDR3 DNA: TGTGCCAGCAGCTTAGAGGTCGCGGGGGAGCAGTTCTTC. Translation: CASSLEVAGEQFF. The entire variable domain, with the rest obtained from reference TRBV13 and TRBJ2-1, is as follows: AAGVIQSPRHLIKEKRETATLKCYPIPRHDTVYWYQQGPGQDPQFLISFYEKMQSDKGSIPDRFSAQQFSDYHSELNMSSLELGDSALYFCASSLEVAGEQFFGPGTRLTVL.

The V and J genes are TRBV6-1 and TRBJ1-1, with D maybe TRBD1 (5 bases). CDR3 length: 13 residues. Germline CDR1 MNHNS, CDR2 SASEGT. V was pared by 6 bases and J by 11 bases, with 19 bases between. CDR3 sequence: CASSGTSRIGAFF. The CDR3 region has the DNA TGTGCCAGCAGCGGGACCTCTAGGATTGGGGCTTTCTTT.

The chain uses TRBV6-1 and TRBJ1-2; 10 bases align to TRBD1. The CDR3 has 14 residues. The V segment lost 8 bases and the J segment 4 bases; nucleotides outside the gene matches: 7. Germline loops: CDR1 MNHNS, CDR2 SASEGT. The CDR3 here is CASAGQGGLYGYTF. As DNA, the CDR3 is TGTGCCAGCGCCGGACAGGGGGGCCTCTATGGCTACACCTTC.

The chain couples TRBV6-1 to TRBJ1-2; D unresolved. The V gene's germline CDR1 is MNHNS and CDR2 SASEGT. The CDR3 spans 12 residues. The V end lost 6 bases, the J end lost 5 bases, and 10 bases lay between the germline ends. CDR3 residues: CASSGVGYGYTF. The DNA for the CDR3 is TGTGCCAGCAGCGGTGTAGGGTATGGCTACACCTTC.

This clone has only one observation. The chain employs TRBV5-1 and TRBJ2-1, with 10 positions matching TRBD2. CDR3 length: 14 residues. CDR1 and CDR2 from the germline V gene are SGHRS and YFSETQ. J was trimmed by 8 bases and V by 4 bases; bases with no gene match: 6. The DNA for the CDR3 is TGCGCCAGCAGCCCCCGAGGACTAGCGGATGAGCAGTTCTTC. The encoded protein is CASSPRGLADEQFF.

V is TRBV11-2 and J is TRBJ1-2, with D unclear. Trimming pared 2 bases from V and 2 bases from J, leaving 9 bases between. CDR3 length equals 14 residues. Germline-derived CDR1 and CDR2 are SGHAT and FQNNGV. CDR3 protein: CASSLNIINYGYTF. The CDR3 DNA sequence: TGTGCCAGCAGCTTAAACATTATAAACTATGGCTACACCTTC.

J is TRBJ2-6 and V is TRBV10-3; D gene ambiguous. CDR3 length equals 14 residues. Per germline, CDR1 ENHRY and CDR2 SYGVKD. Deletions cut 2 bases from V and 2 bases from J, with 4 bases between. The CDR3 spells CAISEGAGANVLTF. CDR3 nucleotide sequence: TGTGCCATCAGTGAGGGGGCTGGGGCCAACGTCCTGACTTTC.

V is TRBV5-5 and J is TRBJ1-2, with D possibly TRBD1 on 5 matching bases. CDR1 SGHKS and CDR2 YYEKEE come from the germline V gene (reference sequence). Trimming cost V 0 bases and J 8 bases, with 14 bases left between them. The CDR3 loop spans 14 amino acids. The CDR3 DNA follows: TGTGCCAGCAGCTTGGAGGGGCCTCCGGGGGGCTACACCTTC. Translating gives CASSLEGPPGGYTF. The whole variable domain, filled in from reference TRBV5-5 and TRBJ1-2, reads DAGVTQSPTHLIKTRGQQVTLRCSPISGHKSVSWYQQVLGQGPQFIFQYYEKEERGRGNFPDRFSARQFPNYSSELNVNALLLGDSALYLCASSLEGPPGGYTFGSGTRLTVV.

This clone is a singleton in its sample. V usage is TRBV6-1 and J usage is TRBJ1-5; TRBD1 matches 7 bases. The CDR3 consists of 15 residues. V was pared by 4 bases and J by 4 bases, with 7 bases of the junction left unmatched. CDR1 is MNHNS, CDR2 SASEGT, per germline. DNA of the CDR3: TGTGCCAGCAGTGGTTACAGGGGTCAAAATCAGCCCCAGCATTTT. This translates into CASSGYRGQNQPQHF.

The chain joins TRBV10-3 to TRBJ2-3; 9 nucleotides line up with TRBD2. The germline gives CDR1 ENHRY, CDR2 SYGVKD. After removal of 9 bases from V and 2 bases from J, the junction contained 3 bases not matched to a gene. The CDR3 contains 13 residues. Here the CDR3 reads CAMSSGDTDTQYF. CDR3 DNA: TGTGCCATGTCTAGCGGGGACACAGATACGCAGTATTTT.

The chain joins TRBV5-1 to TRBJ2-1; D might be TRBD1 or TRBD2, each matching 6 bases. Germline lookup yields CDR1 SGHRS and CDR2 YFSETQ. The ends were cut back, 3 bases at V and 0 bases at J, with 19 bases in the middle. The CDR3 runs to 18 residues. Written as DNA, the CDR3 is TGCGCCAGCAGCTCATGGCCGGGGGCCCCACCCTCCTACAATGAGCAGTTCTTC. Translation gives CASSSWPGAPPSYNEQFF.

The chain is built from TRBV7-2 and TRBJ2-7; maybe TRBD1 (6 bases). Germline CDR1 reads SGHTA; CDR2 reads FQGNSA. Trimming took 4 bases from V and 6 from J, leaving 16 bases between them. The CDR3 sequence is 14 residues long. In DNA, the CDR3 is TGTGCCAGCAGCTACGTTCCCCAGGGGTTCGAGCAGTACTTC. Translation gives CASSYVPQGFEQYF.

CDR3 DNA: TGTGCCAGCAGCTTACGGGTTGTTGCTTACGAGCAGTACTTC. This sequence encodes CASSLRVVAYEQYF. This chain uses TRBV7-8 with TRBJ2-7; D call uncertain. The CDR3 runs to 14 residues. V was trimmed by 2 bases and J by 4 bases, leaving 12 bases between them. CDR1 is SGHVS and CDR2 is FQNEAQ in the germline V gene.

The chain is built from TRBV6-6 and TRBJ2-1; TRBD1 matches at 7 bases. Per the germline V gene, CDR1 is MNHNY and CDR2 is SVGAGI (reference sequence). The CDR3 totals 13 residues. V shed 5 bases, J shed 9 bases, and the junction held 7 bases outside the gene matches. The CDR3 nucleotides are TGTGCCAGCAGTATCCCGACAGGGTTTGAGCAGTTCTTC. Its translation: CASSIPTGFEQFF.

The gene calls are TRBV19 and TRBJ2-3; 16 nucleotides agree with TRBD2. The V gene's germline CDR1 is LNHDA and CDR2 SQIVND (reference sequence). CDR3 length: 17 residues. The ends lost 6 bases at V and 5 bases at J; junction bases unmatched: 8. CDR3 sequence: CASSPGTSGGAGDTQYF. The CDR3 nucleotides are TGTGCCAGTAGCCCCGGGACTAGCGGGGGGGCCGGAGATACGCAGTATTTT.

The gene calls are TRBV10-1 and TRBJ2-1; D is tentatively TRBD1 or TRBD2 (5 bases each). CDR1 WNHNN and CDR2 SYGVQD come from the germline V gene (reference sequence). V lost 5 bases and J lost 7, with 6 bases in between. CDR3 length: 11 residues. The DNA for the CDR3 is TGCGCCAGCAGTTGGGGGAATGAGCAGTTCTTC. Amino acids: CASSWGNEQFF.

The chain uses TRBV5-1 and TRBJ1-3; D uncertain. This CDR3 comprises 15 residues. Germline V CDR1 and CDR2: SGHRS, YFSETQ. Between the trimmed V and J ends, which lost 0 bases and 0 bases, there was a span of 7 bases. In nucleotides, the CDR3 is TGCGCCAGCAGCTTGGAGGGTGGCTCTGGAAACACCATATATTTT. This codes for CASSLEGGSGNTIYF.

Only one count was recorded for this clone. This chain links TRBV5-4 with TRBJ2-3, with a possible D match to TRBD1 (5 bases). CDR3 length: 13 amino acids. CDR1 is SGHNT, CDR2 YYREEE, per germline (reference sequence). V shed 2 bases and J shed 3 bases, with 7 bases lying between them. The CDR3 nucleotides are TGTGCCAGCAGCTTACCAGGGACAGATACGCAGTATTTT. It encodes CASSLPGTDTQYF.